The 24 T cell receptor beta chains in this list originate from one sample, sequenced in a study of blood T cell repertoires in COVID-19. TCRdb's copy holds only in-frame clones and misses some; the assay was immunoSEQ multiplex PCR. The table has 150,000 to 200,000 clones, roughly 85% seen once. Sequenced input: PBMCs or T cells enriched from blood (not recorded which). The receptors shown here come from a woman aged 70-85 years in a cohort exposed to, infected with or recovered from COVID-19 (not recorded which).

The chain recombines TRBV5-6 with TRBJ1-4, with D possibly TRBD1 on 6 matching bases. Trimming stripped 5 bases from V and 5 bases from J, with 13 bases between. The CDR3 is 14 residues long. Germline CDR1 and CDR2: SGHDT and YYEEEE. The CDR3 region is CASRRTDHNEKLFF. The DNA for the CDR3 is TGTGCCAGCAGGCGGACAGATCACAATGAAAAACTGTTTTTT. The full variable domain, in which reference TRBV5-6 and TRBJ1-4 provide the parts outside the CDR3, is DAGVTQSPTHLIKTRGQQVTLRCSPKSGHDTVSWYQQALGQGPQFIFQYYEEEERQRGNFPDRFSGHQFPNYSSELNVNALLLGDSALYLCASRRTDHNEKLFFGSGTQLSVL.

The J gene is TRBJ1-4, the V gene TRBV12-2; the table calls TRBD1, which could not be checked here. TRBV12-2 is reported as a pseudogene. The CDR3 contains 16 residues. This chain's CDR3 is CASRLGLGQTEEKLFF. The CDR3 DNA reads as TGTGCAAGTCGCTTAGGTTTGGGGCAGACGGAGGAAAAACTGTTTTTT.

The V and J genes are TRBV2 and TRBJ1-2; D call uncertain. There are 14 residues in the CDR3. CDR1 and CDR2 (germline): SNHLY, FYNNEI. V lost 3 bases and J 4 bases, leaving 12 bases between the germline ends. The CDR3 loop reads CASSEEVRGYGYTF. CDR3 nucleotides: TGTGCCAGCAGTGAGGAGGTTCGTGGCTATGGCTACACCTTC.

The rearrangement joins TRBV5-1 to TRBJ1-1; D is perhaps TRBD1 (5 bases). Trimming left V 4 bases short and J 4 bases short, with 11 bases between. The germline V gene encodes CDR1 SGHRS and CDR2 YFSETQ. CDR3 length: 13 residues. The CDR3 loop is CASSGGVATEAFF. CDR3 nucleotide sequence: TGCGCCAGCAGCGGGGGGGTCGCCACTGAAGCTTTCTTT.

V and J are TRBV28 and TRBJ2-1; TRBD2 agrees at 12 bases. The ends lost 5 bases at V and 0 bases at J; junction bases unmatched: 2. This CDR3 is 16 amino acids long. The germline V gene has CDR1 MDHEN and CDR2 SYDVKM. CDR3 residues: CASSGLAGNSYNEQFF. In DNA, the CDR3 is TGTGCCAGCAGTGGACTAGCGGGAAACTCCTACAATGAGCAGTTCTTC.

This clone was picked up one time. This chain uses TRBV3-1 (or the pseudogene TRBV3-2) with TRBJ1-1, with D hard to call. This CDR3 comprises 15 residues. Trimming removed 1 base at V and 10 bases at J, with 19 bases between. Germline lookup yields CDR1 LGHDT and CDR2 YNNKEL (reference sequence). CDR3 in DNA: TGTGCCAGCAGCCAAGTGAACAGCGGGAACAGTCCAGCTTTCTTT. Amino acids: CASSQVNSGNSPAFF.

The V and J genes are TRBV7-8 and TRBJ1-2; D not certain. The V and J ends lost 2 bases and 0 bases respectively, with 10 bases between them. The CDR3 is 15 amino acids. Germline values: CDR1 SGHVS, CDR2 FQNEAQ. The CDR3 spells CASSLRSGTNYGYTF. The CDR3 DNA reads TGTGCCAGCAGCTTAAGGTCGGGTACTAACTATGGCTACACCTTC.

The V gene is TRBV9, the J gene TRBJ1-2; no definite D call. This CDR3 has 11 residues. V was pared by 3 bases and J by 8 bases, with 8 bases between. CDR1 and CDR2 from the germline V gene are SGDLS and YYNGEE. This CDR3 reads CASSDNWGYTF. Here the CDR3 DNA reads TGTGCCAGCAGCGATAACTGGGGCTACACCTTC. The full variable domain, its missing parts supplied by reference TRBV9 and TRBJ1-2, is DSGVTQTPKHLITATGQRVTLRCSPRSGDLSVYWYQQSLDQGLQFLIQYYNGEERAKGNILERFSAQQFPDLHSELNLSSLELGDSALYFCASSDNWGYTFGSGTRLTVV.

The CDR3 nucleotides read TGCGCCAGCAGCCTAACACGGGGAGGTGGTACTGAAAAACTGTTTTTT. It specifies CASSLTRGGGTEKLFF. V gene TRBV5-1 combines with J gene TRBJ1-4; D call uncertain. This CDR3 has 16 amino acids. The V gene lost 4 bases and the J gene lost 7 bases, with 20 bases spanning the gap. Looked up from germline, CDR1 is SGHRS and CDR2 is YFSETQ.

This clone occurred a few times. CDR3 nucleotides: TGTGCCAGCAGCCAGGGACTAGCGGTATACAATGAGCAGTTCTTC. This gives the protein CASSQGLAVYNEQFF. The chain combines TRBV11-2 with TRBJ2-1; 11 bases map to TRBD2. CDR1 and CDR2 (germline): SGHAT, FQNNGV. V lost 5 bases, J lost 4 bases, and 4 bases stayed unmatched. The CDR3 sequence is 15 residues long.

The chain couples TRBV11-1 to TRBJ2-7; 11 bases line up with TRBD2. V was clipped by 4 bases and J by 4 bases; unmatched bases: 0. The CDR3 sequence is 13 residues long. The germline CDR1 and CDR2 sequences are SGHAT and FQDESV (reference sequence). The CDR3 spells CASSWTSGYEQYF. The CDR3 nucleotides read TGTGCCAGCAGCTGGACTAGCGGGTACGAGCAGTACTTC. Filled out from reference TRBV11-1 and TRBJ2-7, the complete variable domain reads EAEVAQSPRYKITEKSQAVAFWCDPISGHATLYWYRQILGQGPELLVQFQDESVVDDSQLPKDRFSAERLKGVDSTLKIQPAELGDSAMYLCASSWTSGYEQYFGPGTRLTVT.

This rearrangement joins TRBV10-3 to TRBJ2-5; 13 bases line up with TRBD2. J lost 2 bases, V lost 3 bases, and 3 bases had no gene match. Germline V CDR1 and CDR2: ENHRY, SYGVKD. The CDR3 contains 16 residues. The CDR3 sequence: CAISERGLAGQETQYF. The CDR3 coding sequence is TGTGCCATCAGTGAACGGGGACTAGCGGGACAAGAGACCCAGTACTTC.

The genes are TRBV30 and TRBJ1-1; TRBD1 matches 9 bases. V shed 4 bases, J shed 7 bases, and the junction held 4 bases outside the gene matches. The CDR3 is 12 residues long. Germline lookup yields CDR1 GTSNPN and CDR2 SVGIG (reference sequence). CDR3 sequence: CAWNGQGSEAFF. CDR3 nucleotide sequence: TGTGCCTGGAACGGACAGGGGAGTGAAGCTTTCTTT.

The table lists this clone with a few counts. The chain is built from TRBV28 and TRBJ1-2; unclear D gene. Germline V gene sequence: CDR1 MDHEN, CDR2 SYDVKM. This CDR3 is 14 amino acids long. V was trimmed by 3 bases and J by 0 bases, leaving 8 bases between them. Here the CDR3 reads CASSFSGANYGYTF. Here the CDR3 DNA reads TGTGCCAGCAGTTTTTCGGGTGCTAACTATGGCTACACCTTC.

The chain joins TRBV6-2 or TRBV6-3 to TRBJ1-2; a possible D gene is TRBD1 (5 bases). This CDR3 is 13 amino acids long. Germline V lookup: CDR1 MNHEY, CDR2 SVGEGT. V was trimmed by 5 bases and J by 7 bases, leaving 14 bases between them. CDR3 nucleotide sequence: TGTGCCAGCAGTAAAGACAGCCTCGGTGGCTACACCTTC. It specifies CASSKDSLGGYTF.

The chain recombines TRBV18 with TRBJ2-7; D possibly corresponds to TRBD1 (6 bases). The CDR3 contains 14 residues. V shed 2 bases and J shed 1 base, with 9 bases lying between them. In germline, CDR1 is KGHSH, CDR2 LQKENI. The CDR3: CASSPYRVSYEQYF. The CDR3 DNA reads TGTGCCAGCTCACCATACAGGGTGTCCTACGAGCAGTACTTC.

A few counts support this clone. The chain has TRBV28 and TRBJ2-7; the D gene is possibly TRBD2 (5 bases). V lost 7 bases to trimming and J lost 1 base, with 11 bases between them. The CDR3 is 13 residues long. Germline assignment: CDR1 MDHEN and CDR2 SYDVKM. The CDR3 protein is CASTPDWSYEQYF. The CDR3 region has the DNA TGTGCCAGCACCCCGGACTGGTCCTACGAGCAGTACTTC.

This clone showed up just a few times. The V call is TRBV5-4, the J call TRBJ1-5, with D possibly being TRBD1 (6 bases). The germline V gene encodes CDR1 SGHNT and CDR2 YYREEE (reference sequence). Deletions cut 0 bases from V and 3 bases from J, with 7 bases between. The CDR3 consists of 14 residues. DNA for the CDR3: TGTGCCAGCAGCTTGGGGACAGACAATCAGCCCCAGCATTTT. Amino acids: CASSLGTDNQPQHF.

The rearrangement links TRBV6-2 or TRBV6-3 to TRBJ2-7; TRBD1 might be the D (5 bases). Germline CDR1 MNHEY, CDR2 SVGEGT. V was trimmed by 1 base and J by 2 bases, leaving 12 bases between them. The CDR3 consists of 15 residues. For the CDR3, the DNA is TGTGCCAGCAGTTACTTGTCCAGGGCGACCTACGAGCAGTACTTC. Translated: CASSYLSRATYEQYF.

This sequence joins TRBV6-5 and TRBJ1-5, with a weak D call TRBD1 (6 bases). This CDR3 has 15 residues. Trimming left V 0 bases short and J 9 bases short, with 15 bases between. Per germline, CDR1 MNHEY and CDR2 SVGAGI. The CDR3 here is CASSYSRTDVWPQHF. The CDR3 nucleotides are TGTGCCAGCAGTTACTCACGGACAGATGTATGGCCCCAGCATTTT.

The chain is built from TRBV28 and TRBJ2-7, with D perhaps TRBD2 (5 bases). CDR1 and CDR2 from the germline V gene are MDHEN and SYDVKM. CDR3 size: 16 residues. V was cut by 7 bases and J by 2 bases, with 21 bases left in between. The CDR3 DNA is TGTGCCAGCATTGCTCGTCCGGGATCTAATCCCTACGAGCAGTACTTC. Translated, it gives CASIARPGSNPYEQYF.

CDR3 nucleotides: TGTGCCAGCGATGGAGGGTTCTCCGTCACCGGGGAGCTGTTTTTT. This sequence encodes CASDGGFSVTGELFF. The chain combines TRBV28 with TRBJ2-2; D perhaps matches TRBD2 (6 bases). V lost 8 bases to trimming and J lost 4 bases, with 17 bases between them. Germline V gene sequence: CDR1 MDHEN, CDR2 SYDVKM. This CDR3 comprises 15 residues.

The chain employs TRBV7-2 and TRBJ2-1; the D gene is possibly TRBD1 (5 bases). The CDR3 covers 14 residues. V dropped 5 bases and J dropped 0 bases, with 8 bases sitting between them. Germline V lookup: CDR1 SGHTA, CDR2 FQGNSA. CDR3 DNA sequence: TGTGCCAGCAGCCCAGGGCCCTCCTACAATGAGCAGTTCTTC. Translation: CASSPGPSYNEQFF.

The rearrangement links TRBV2 to TRBJ2-3, with D perhaps TRBD1 (6 bases). The CDR3 has 16 residues. Germline CDR1 SNHLY, CDR2 FYNNEI. The V and J ends lost 6 bases and 3 bases respectively, with 19 bases between them. The CDR3 bases are TGTGCCAGCAGCTTACAGGGATCCGGTCTTACAGATACGCAGTATTTT. This gives the protein CASSLQGSGLTDTQYF.